This T cell receptor (beta chain) comes out of a study of OX40 agonist ivuxolimab in advanced cancers. Study summary: Past anti-PD-1, anti-PD-L1 or anti-CTLA-4 therapy was accepted, and 40% had received some. Partial responses occurred in three patients (one hepatocellular carcinoma, two cutaneous melanoma). Study results and caveats: The expanded peripheral T cells' antigen specificity was not determined.

For this clone: Its antigen remains unidentified.

V dropped 5 bases and J dropped 5; count of bases not matched to a gene: 4. Germline V gene data show CDR1 as SEHNR and CDR2 as FQNEAQ (reference sequence). This CDR3 spans 13 amino acids. Only in-frame clones appear in the TCRdb table, and some are missing; sequencing was by immunoSEQ multiplex PCR. The sample gives 100,000 to 150,000 clones, 92% of which show up once; 0.8% to 1% is in the top ten. This receptor was taken from an adult with an advanced solid tumor such as melanoma, head and neck, liver or kidney cancer. Sequences were derived from CD4+ or CD8+ T cells sorted from blood, sampled in a trial of the OX40 agonist ivuxolimab. V usage is TRBV7-9 and J usage is TRBJ2-5, with TRBD1 identical over 8 bases. In DNA form, the CDR3 reads TGTGCCAGCAGCGCCAGGGGGCTTGAGACCCAGTACTTC. It translates to CASSARGLETQYF. The full variable domain, with the rest looked up from reference TRBV7-9 and TRBJ2-5, is DTGVSQNPRHKITKRGQNVTFRCDPISEHNRLYWYRQTLGQGPEFLTYFQNEAQLEKSRLLSDRFSAERPKGSFSTLEIQRTEQGDSAMYLCASSARGLETQYFGPGTRLLVL.